Listed below are T cell receptor beta chains from one sample, sequenced in a study of technical replicates of blood from several donors. TCRdb's copy holds only in-frame clones and misses some; the assay was immunoSEQ multiplex PCR. The profile shows about 75,000 clones, approximately 97% of them singletons. Material for sequencing was T cells isolated from PBMCs. The receptors shown here come from a human donor in good health. CDR3s leave out the opening cysteine and the closing phenylalanine or tryptophan. Fields, in order: CDR3 protein, V gene, J gene.

CDR3 protein: ASSVSVGAPGDTQY; V gene: TRBV9; J gene: TRBJ2-3
CDR3 protein: ASSPSGPEYEQY; V gene: TRBV2; J gene: TRBJ2-7
CDR3 protein: ASGLVHEAWRSPGNTIY; V gene: TRBV12-5; J gene: TRBJ1-3
CDR3 protein: ASSLARSSYEQY; V gene: TRBV27; J gene: TRBJ2-7
CDR3 protein: ASSLDRDYGYT; V gene: TRBV6-5; J gene: TRBJ1-2
CDR3 protein: ASSVALGLHYEQY; V gene: TRBV9; J gene: TRBJ2-7
CDR3 protein: ASSFGSYETQY; V gene: TRBV5-1; J gene: TRBJ2-5
CDR3 protein: ASSFYGGSTADTQY; V gene: TRBV13; J gene: TRBJ2-3
CDR3 protein: ASSKIRGADTEAF; V gene: TRBV5-1; J gene: TRBJ1-1
CDR3 protein: ASTYTGKHYGYT; V gene: TRBV5-4; J gene: TRBJ1-2
CDR3 protein: ASSVLSPGQGYQPQH; V gene: TRBV5-8; J gene: TRBJ1-5
CDR3 protein: ASTLSGTEGNEQF; V gene: TRBV9; J gene: TRBJ2-1
CDR3 protein: ASSAGLEYNEQF; V gene: TRBV11-1; J gene: TRBJ2-1
CDR3 protein: ASRVGGSSSYNEQF; V gene: TRBV7-3; J gene: TRBJ2-1
CDR3 protein: ASSLGLPLDTQY; V gene: TRBV19; J gene: TRBJ2-3
CDR3 protein: AISESQTGNEKLF; V gene: TRBV10-3; J gene: TRBJ1-4
CDR3 protein: ASRSYDSYNEQF; V gene: TRBV6-6; J gene: TRBJ2-1
CDR3 protein: ASSVAGTAEQF; V gene: TRBV9; J gene: TRBJ2-1
CDR3 protein: ASSLGPGTGNYGYT; V gene: TRBV11-2; J gene: TRBJ1-2
CDR3 protein: SVDRTGMNTEAF; V gene: TRBV29-1; J gene: TRBJ1-1
CDR3 protein: ASSGGQEGTQY; V gene: TRBV7-3; J gene: TRBJ2-5
CDR3 protein: SAYPSNTGELF; V gene: TRBV29-1; J gene: TRBJ2-2
CDR3 protein: ASRGTGAEGEKLF; V gene: TRBV25-1; J gene: TRBJ1-4
CDR3 protein: AWSNRGGEGYT; V gene: TRBV30; J gene: TRBJ1-2
CDR3 protein: ASSLSNRMRETEAF; V gene: TRBV27; J gene: TRBJ1-1
CDR3 protein: ASSSATTSAQETQY; V gene: TRBV25-1; J gene: TRBJ2-5